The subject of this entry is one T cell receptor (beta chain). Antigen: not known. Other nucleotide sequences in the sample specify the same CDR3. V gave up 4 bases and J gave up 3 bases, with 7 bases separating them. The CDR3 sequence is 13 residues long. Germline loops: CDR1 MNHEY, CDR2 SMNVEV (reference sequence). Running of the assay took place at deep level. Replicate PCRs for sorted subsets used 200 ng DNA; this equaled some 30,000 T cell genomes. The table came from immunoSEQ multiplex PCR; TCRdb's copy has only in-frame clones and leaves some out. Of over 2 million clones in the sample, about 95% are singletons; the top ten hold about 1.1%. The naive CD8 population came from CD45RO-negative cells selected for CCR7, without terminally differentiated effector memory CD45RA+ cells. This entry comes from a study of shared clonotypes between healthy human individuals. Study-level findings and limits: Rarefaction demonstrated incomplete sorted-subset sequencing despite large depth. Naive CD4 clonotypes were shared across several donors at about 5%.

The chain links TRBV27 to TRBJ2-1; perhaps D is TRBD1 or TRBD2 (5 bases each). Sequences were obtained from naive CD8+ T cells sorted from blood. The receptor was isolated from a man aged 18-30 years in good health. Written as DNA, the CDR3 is TGTGCCAGCAGTTGGGGGAGCTACAATGAGCAGTTCTTC. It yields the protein CASSWGSYNEQFF.